This T cell receptor beta chain was found in a study of regulatory T cells. General observations from the study: In CD3G-deficient patients, conventional CD4+ T cells were enriched for hydrophobic CDR3 residues at positions 6 and 7. Skewed V and J usage and few unique V-J pairs marked patient repertoires, most in Tregs.

CDR1 is SGHRS, CDR2 YFSETQ, per germline. V was pared by 0 bases and J by 2 bases, with 9 bases between. The CDR3 has 15 amino acids. Concerning this clone itself: Its antigen is as yet unknown. Other DNA sequences in the same sample also yield this CDR3.

Every patient with CD3G deficiency had evidence of autoimmunity. Sorting split CD4+ cells into CD25-high CD127-low Tregs and CD25-low CD127-high conventional T cells. The PCR used 52 TRBV and 13 TRBJ primers. The table came from immunoSEQ multiplex PCR; TCRdb's copy has only in-frame clones and leaves some out. The repertoire holds about 28,000 clones, with under 95% as singletons. The chain employs TRBV5-1 and TRBJ2-1; possible D gene TRBD2, 5 bases. The TCR was taken from a person aged 18 to 30 with CD3G deficiency. Sequencing input: conventional CD4+ T cells sorted from blood. The CDR3 nucleotides read TGCGCCAGCAGCTTGGGCCCCGGGGCCTACAATGAGCAGTTCTTC. Translating it yields CASSLGPGAYNEQFF.